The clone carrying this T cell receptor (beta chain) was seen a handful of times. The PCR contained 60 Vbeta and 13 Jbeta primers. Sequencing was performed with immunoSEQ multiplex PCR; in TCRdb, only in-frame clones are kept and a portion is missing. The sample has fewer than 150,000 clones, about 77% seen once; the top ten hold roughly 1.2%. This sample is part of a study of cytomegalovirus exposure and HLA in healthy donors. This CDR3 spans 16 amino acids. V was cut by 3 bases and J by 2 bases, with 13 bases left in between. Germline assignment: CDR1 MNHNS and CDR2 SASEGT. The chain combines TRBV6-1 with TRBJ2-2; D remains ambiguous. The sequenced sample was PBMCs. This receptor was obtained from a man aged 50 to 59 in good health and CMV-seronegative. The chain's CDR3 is CASSEQSNINTGELFF. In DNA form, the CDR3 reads TGTGCCAGCAGTGAGCAGTCCAATATCAACACCGGGGAGCTGTTTTTT.